This T cell receptor (beta chain) was profiled in a study of blood T cell repertoires in COVID-19. Overall study context: Samples of COVID-19 (acute and convalescent) were obtained from the United States, Italy and Spain. The cDNA or gDNA used as material had been derived from T cells, B-cell-depleted T cells, or PBMCs.

The authors' processing: Nucleated cell counts were estimated from reference gene primer amplification. Profiling relied on immunoSEQ multiplex PCR, and the TCRdb table lists in-frame clones only, not all of them. That table furnishes V, J and clone size, whereas the DNA furnished D and trimming. The sample includes about 130,000 clones, less than 90% seen only once; the top ten take 25% to 30%. This CDR3 is 14 amino acids long. V lost 4 bases to trimming and J lost 2 bases; unmatched junction nucleotides: 4. CDR1 KGHSH and CDR2 LQKENI come from the germline V gene. This chain uses TRBV18 with TRBJ2-5, with 7 bases fitting TRBD1. Material: peripheral blood. The clonotype comes from an elderly woman with acute or convalescent COVID-19. CDR3 DNA sequence: TGTGCCAGCTCACGAGCGGACAGGCAAGAGACCCAGTACTTC. It encodes CASSRADRQETQYF.